A single sample gave rise to the 2 T cell receptor beta chains below, sequenced in a study of neurological immune-mediated disorders. MiXCR, run by TCRdb on the 5' RACE reads, gives a single entry per CDR3 protein. The table records 50,000 to 75,000 distinct CDR3 sequences, roughly an eighth of them present only once. Sequenced input: PBMCs. The receptor set was obtained from a woman between 55 and 75 years old with HTLV-1-associated myelopathy (HAM/TSP).

In this sample, this clonotype turned up many times. CDR3 loop: CSAKVTGGPETQYF. In nucleotides, the CDR3 is TGCAGTGCTAAGGTGACAGGGGGTCCAGAGACCCAGTACTTC. This chain joins TRBV20-1 and TRBJ2-5; 9 nucleotides align to TRBD1. The CDR3 covers 14 residues. Germline V gives CDR1 DFQATT, CDR2 SNEGSKA (reference sequence). V gave up 4 bases and J gave up 4 bases; unmatched junction bases: 7.

V usage is TRBV29-1 and J usage is TRBJ2-7; 9 positions match TRBD1. V gave up 2 bases and J gave up 7 bases; unmatched junction bases: 9. Germline CDR1 reads SQVTM; CDR2 reads ANQGSEA. The CDR3 contains 14 residues. The CDR3 nucleotides are TGCAGCGTTGAAAAGGACAGGGGCACCGGGGAGCAGTACTTC. Protein product: CSVEKDRGTGEQYF.